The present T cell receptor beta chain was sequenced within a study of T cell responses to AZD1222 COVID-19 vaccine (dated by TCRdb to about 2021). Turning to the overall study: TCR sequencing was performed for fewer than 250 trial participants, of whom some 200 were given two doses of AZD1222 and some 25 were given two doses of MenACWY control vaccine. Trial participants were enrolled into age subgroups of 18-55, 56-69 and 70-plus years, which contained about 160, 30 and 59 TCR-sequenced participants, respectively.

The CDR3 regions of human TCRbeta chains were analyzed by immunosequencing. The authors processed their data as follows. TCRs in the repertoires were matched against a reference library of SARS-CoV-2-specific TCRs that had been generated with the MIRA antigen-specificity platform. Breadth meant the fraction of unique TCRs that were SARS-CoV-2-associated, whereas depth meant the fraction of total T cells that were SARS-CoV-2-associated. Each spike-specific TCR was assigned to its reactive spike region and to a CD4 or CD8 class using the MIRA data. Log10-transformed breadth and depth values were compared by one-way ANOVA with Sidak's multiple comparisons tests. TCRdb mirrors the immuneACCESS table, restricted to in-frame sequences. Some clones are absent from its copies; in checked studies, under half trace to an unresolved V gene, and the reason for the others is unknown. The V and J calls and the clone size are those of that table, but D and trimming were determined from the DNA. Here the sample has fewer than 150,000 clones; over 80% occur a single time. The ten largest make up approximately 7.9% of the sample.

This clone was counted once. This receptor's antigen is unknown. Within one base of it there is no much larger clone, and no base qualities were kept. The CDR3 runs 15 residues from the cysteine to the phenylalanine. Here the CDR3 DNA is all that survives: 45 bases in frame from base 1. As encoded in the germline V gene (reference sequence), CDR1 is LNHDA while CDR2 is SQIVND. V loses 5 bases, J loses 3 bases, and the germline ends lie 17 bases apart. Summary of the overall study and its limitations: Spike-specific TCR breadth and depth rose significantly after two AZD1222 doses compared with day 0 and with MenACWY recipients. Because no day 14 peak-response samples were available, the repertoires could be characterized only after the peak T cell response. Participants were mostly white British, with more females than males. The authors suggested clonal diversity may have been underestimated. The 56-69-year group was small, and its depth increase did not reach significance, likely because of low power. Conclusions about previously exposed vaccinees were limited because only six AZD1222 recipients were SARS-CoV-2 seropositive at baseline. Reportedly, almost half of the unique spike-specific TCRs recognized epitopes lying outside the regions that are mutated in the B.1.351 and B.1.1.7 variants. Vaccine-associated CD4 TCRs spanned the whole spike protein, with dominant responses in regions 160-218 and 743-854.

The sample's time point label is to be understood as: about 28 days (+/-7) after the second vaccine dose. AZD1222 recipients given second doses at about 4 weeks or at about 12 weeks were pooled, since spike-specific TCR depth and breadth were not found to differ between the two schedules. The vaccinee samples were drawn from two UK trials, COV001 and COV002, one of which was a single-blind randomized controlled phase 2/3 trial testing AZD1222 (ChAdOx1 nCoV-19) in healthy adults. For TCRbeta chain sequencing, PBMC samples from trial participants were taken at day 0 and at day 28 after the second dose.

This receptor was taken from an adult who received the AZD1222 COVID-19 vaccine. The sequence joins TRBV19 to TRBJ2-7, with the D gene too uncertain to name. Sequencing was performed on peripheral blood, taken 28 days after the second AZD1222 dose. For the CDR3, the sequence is CASSLWYSNSYEQYF. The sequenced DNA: TGTGCCAGTAGTTTATGGTACAGCAACAGCTACGAGCAGTACTTC. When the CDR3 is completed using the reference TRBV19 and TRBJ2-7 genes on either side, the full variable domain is DGGITQSPKYLFRKEGQNVTLSCEQNLNHDAMYWYRQDPGQGLRLIYYSQIVNDFQKGDIAEGYSVSREKKESFPLTVTSAQKNPTAFYLCASSLWYSNSYEQYFGPGTRLTVT.